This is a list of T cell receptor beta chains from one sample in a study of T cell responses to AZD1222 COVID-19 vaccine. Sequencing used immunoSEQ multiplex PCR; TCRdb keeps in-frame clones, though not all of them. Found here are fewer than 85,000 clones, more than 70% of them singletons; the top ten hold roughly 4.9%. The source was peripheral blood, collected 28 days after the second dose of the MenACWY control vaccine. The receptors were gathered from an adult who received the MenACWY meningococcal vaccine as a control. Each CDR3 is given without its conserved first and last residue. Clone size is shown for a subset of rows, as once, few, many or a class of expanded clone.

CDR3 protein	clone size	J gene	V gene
ASSFGQDRAYGYT	NA	TRBJ1-2	TRBV5-4
ASSLQRENEQF	NA	TRBJ2-1	TRBV7-2
ASLGGTQY	NA	TRBJ2-3	TRBV2
ASSGVRGRSTNEKLF	NA	TRBJ1-4	TRBV10-2
ASSRTRQGNPEAF	NA	TRBJ1-1	TRBV18
ASSLTGVYEQY	few	TRBJ2-7	TRBV11-2
ASSLGNRNTEAF	NA	TRBJ1-1	TRBV27
AWSGARGQTYYGYT	few	TRBJ1-2	TRBV30
ASSRPQESAQH	NA	TRBJ1-5	TRBV28
ASSLGLVWGQGGEQY	NA	TRBJ2-7	TRBV7-2
ASSPGFMNTEAF	NA	TRBJ1-1	TRBV27
AIMQGFGNTEAF	NA	TRBJ1-1	TRBV10-3
ASSISPQGTYEQY	NA	TRBJ2-7	TRBV19
ASSQGLQGRYT	once	TRBJ1-2	TRBV4-3
ASSARGLNYGYT	NA	TRBJ1-2	TRBV9
ASSLEAGNNSPLH	NA	TRBJ1-6	TRBV5-4
ASSLGLTLYEQY	NA	TRBJ2-7	TRBV11-2
ASSVQGGTGELF	NA	TRBJ2-2	TRBV7-8
ASRQPLAKNIQY	NA	TRBJ2-4	TRBV10-1
ASSLQTGVGETQY	NA	TRBJ2-5	TRBV7-2
ASSLGSGDTGELF	NA	TRBJ2-2	TRBV7-2
ASRIRDRGSTGELF	NA	TRBJ2-2	TRBV27
ASSPSPNSPLH	once	TRBJ1-6	TRBV11-2
ASSPSAGSYEQY	NA	TRBJ2-7	TRBV11-2
ASTSTRTPGERSNQPQH	NA	TRBJ1-5	TRBV2
ASSKDREEKLF	NA	TRBJ1-4	TRBV19
AWRANSEEQY	NA	TRBJ2-7	TRBV30
ASSSPKGSRSYT	NA	TRBJ1-2	TRBV5-4
AWSVPLVEEQY	NA	TRBJ2-7	TRBV30
ATSRSYATEFSGNTIY	once	TRBJ1-3	TRBV15
ASTVGPYNEQF	once	TRBJ2-1	TRBV2
ASRNSRGQGSPLNSPLH	NA	TRBJ1-6	TRBV5-1
ASSYSGEDSPLH	NA	TRBJ1-6	TRBV6-6
ASSFPGRREQY	NA	TRBJ2-7	TRBV28
ASSYQGGYGYT	NA	TRBJ1-2	TRBV6-2/TRBV6-3
ASRPDRTYGYT	once	TRBJ1-2	TRBV28
ASSQARQETQY	NA	TRBJ2-5	TRBV18